This T cell receptor beta chain stems from a study of cytomegalovirus exposure and HLA in healthy donors. Findings of the study overall: With further analysis later on, most CMV-associated TCR beta chains appeared HLA-restricted.

The PCR employed 60 Vbeta primers together with 13 Jbeta primers. The repertoire was sequenced with immunoSEQ multiplex PCR; TCRdb's copy has only in-frame clones and lacks some. The data contain about 160,000 clones, roughly four fifths of them singletons. J gave up 7 bases and V 5 bases, and 12 bases lay outside the gene matches. CDR3 length: 15 amino acids. Germline assignment: CDR1 PRHDT and CDR2 FYEKMQ (reference sequence). This clone showed up just once. Its antigen is not identified. The chain recombines TRBV13 with TRBJ2-7; 9 bases line up with TRBD1. This clonotype was sampled from a male donor in good health and CMV-seropositive. Sequencing used PBMCs. DNA for the CDR3: TGTGCCAGCAGCGCGGATGGACAGGGGAAAGGGGAGCAGTACTTC. It translates to CASSADGQGKGEQYF.